The rows below give T cell receptor beta chains drawn from one sample of a study of regulatory T cells in long-lasting Graves disease. TCRdb called the multiplex PCR reads again in MiXCR, with one record for every CDR3 protein. The sample lists 450,000 to 500,000 distinct CDR3 sequences, about 17% occurring once. These same data were also listed under a study on T cells in Graves' hyperthyroidism and ophthalmopathy.

Sample: peripheral blood mononuclear cells (PBMCs), taken at new diagnosis, from a patient treated with antithyroid drugs. Receptor source: a man aged 40-55 years with Graves disease. The CDR3 runs from the conserved cysteine through the conserved F or W. Fields, in order: clone size, V gene, D gene, J gene, CDR3 DNA, CDR3 protein. D genes are given only for firm matches. Clone size is given for some rows only: seen once, a few or many times, or a class if the clone is expanded.

many	TRBV7-9	TRBD2	TRBJ2-3	TGCGCCAGCAGCTTGGGGACTAGCGGTACAGATACGCAGTATTTT	CASSLGTSGTDTQYF
many	TRBV7-7	-	TRBJ2-7	TGTGCTAGCAGCGTCACACAGGGATACGAGCAGTACTTC	CASSVTQGYEQYF
many	TRBV27	TRBD1	TRBJ2-7	TGTGCCAGCAGCCCTTCCAGGGGGAACTACGAGCAGTACTTC	CASSPSRGNYEQYF
few	TRBV5-5	TRBD1	TRBJ2-2	TGTGCCAGCAGCTTGTTCTGGGACAGGGCGAACACCGGGGAGCTGTTTTTT	CASSLFWDRANTGELFF
-	TRBV5-1	TRBD1	TRBJ1-2	TGCGCCAGCAGCTTGGCAATTGATGGGACAGGGGACATTAACTATGGCTACACCTTC	CASSLAIDGTGDINYGYTF
-	TRBV2	TRBD1	TRBJ2-4	TGTGCCAGGGGACAGGCGATAACAAACATTCAGTACTTC	CARGQAITNIQYF
many	TRBV20-1	-	TRBJ2-1	TGCAGTGCCACGCCTCTCCGGGACCAAGAGCAGTTCTTC	CSATPLRDQEQFF
-	TRBV6-1	-	TRBJ2-7	TGTGCCAGCAAGGCGGGATCGCGAGCCTACGAGCAGTACTTC	CASKAGSRAYEQYF
many	TRBV7-8	-	TRBJ2-5	TGTGCCAGCAGCTTGGGTAGACAGAAAGAGACCCAGTACTTC	CASSLGRQKETQYF
many	TRBV18	-	TRBJ2-1	TGTGCCAGCTCACCGCCTACCGGGGGCAATGAGCAGTTCTTC	CASSPPTGGNEQFF
once	TRBV4-1	TRBD2	TRBJ2-7	TGCGCCAGCAGCCGACGGGCTAGCGGGAGCTATTTTGACGAGCAGTACTTC	CASSRRASGSYFDEQYF
few	TRBV3-1	-	TRBJ2-7	TGTGCCAGCAGCCAAGATTTGAAGACCTACGAGCAGTACTTC	CASSQDLKTYEQYF
-	TRBV12-3/TRBV12-4	TRBD2	TRBJ2-3	TGTGCCAGCACTCGGGGACTAGCGCCTAGAACAGATACGCAGTATTTT	CASTRGLAPRTDTQYF
many	TRBV2	TRBD1	TRBJ2-7	TGTGCCAGCTCCCGGACAGGGGGCTTGTCCTACGAGCAGTACTTC	CASSRTGGLSYEQYF
many	TRBV2	TRBD1	TRBJ1-5	TGTGCCAGCAGCACCGCGAGGACAGGGGGGCCTTCGACCCAGCATTTT	CASSTARTGGPSTQHF
many	TRBV11-2	TRBD1	TRBJ2-3	TGTGCCAGCAGTTCTATGGAGACAGGGTCGAAAGATACGCAGTATTTT	CASSSMETGSKDTQYF
-	TRBV29-1	-	TRBJ2-5	TGCAGCGTTGACGGGGCAGCACCTCAAGAGACCCAGTACTTC	CSVDGAAPQETQYF
-	TRBV27	-	TRBJ1-1	TGTGCCAGCGGCTCAGGGGCGCGGGGCACTGAAGCTTTCTTT	CASGSGARGTEAFF
many	TRBV7-9	-	TRBJ1-2	TGTGCCAGCAGCTCCGGAACAGGGATCAACTATGGCTACACCTTC	CASSSGTGINYGYTF
many	TRBV5-1	-	TRBJ2-3	TGCGCCAGCAGCCCCCGAGTAGTAGATACGCAGTATTTT	CASSPRVVDTQYF
many	TRBV20-1	-	TRBJ2-7	TGCAGTGCTACAAGGGTCCCCTACGAGCAGTACTTC	CSATRVPYEQYF
many	TRBV2	TRBD2	TRBJ2-7	TGTGCCAGCAGGGGACTAGCGGGAGTGGGAGAGCAGTACTTC	CASRGLAGVGEQYF
-	TRBV7-2	-	TRBJ1-5	TGTGCCAGCAGCTTAGGGTCCAGGGCGAATCAGCCCCAGCATTTT	CASSLGSRANQPQHF
many	TRBV28	TRBD2	TRBJ2-3	TGTGCCAGCAAAAGGGGAGGGGACCTCGGTACGCAGTATTTT	CASKRGGDLGTQYF
-	TRBV6-2/TRBV6-3	-	TRBJ1-1	TGTGCCAGCAGTCTGACCTCACTTAGAGGTCGGCCTGAAGCTTTCTTT	CASSLTSLRGRPEAFF
many	TRBV20-1	-	TRBJ2-1	TGCAGTGCTACCAGAGGGCGAACATACAATGAGCAGTTCTTC	CSATRGRTYNEQFF
many	TRBV30	TRBD1	TRBJ1-5	TGTGCGTGTACAGGGGATGGCAATCAGCCCCAGCATTTT	CACTGDGNQPQHF
-	TRBV12-3/TRBV12-4	-	TRBJ2-7	TGTGCCAGCTCCTCCCCCGGAGTCCCCTACGAGCAGTACTTC	CASSSPGVPYEQYF
few	TRBV12-3/TRBV12-4	-	TRBJ2-4	TGTGCCAGCAGTTATACGGGATCGGGAGCCAAAAACATTCAGTACTTC	CASSYTGSGAKNIQYF
-	TRBV6-2/TRBV6-3	-	TRBJ2-7	TGTGCCAGCAGTTTGGGGGGATCATCATACTTC	CASSLGGSSYF
few	TRBV20-1	TRBD2	TRBJ2-7	TGCAGTGCTGGGACTAGCGGGGGGGGGGAGCAGTACTTC	CSAGTSGGGEQYF
many	TRBV3-1	-	TRBJ1-1	TGTGCCAGCAGCCAACTCGGGGGCACTGAAGCTTTCTTT	CASSQLGGTEAFF
many	TRBV28	-	TRBJ2-4	TGTGCCAGCAGTCCCCTGGGACGGGGAGCCAAAAACATTCAGTACTTC	CASSPLGRGAKNIQYF
few	TRBV7-9	-	TRBJ1-1	TGTGCCAGCAGCCAGAGACAGTCTGAAGCTTTCTTT	CASSQRQSEAFF
many	TRBV6-2/TRBV6-3	-	TRBJ1-1	TGTGCCAGCAGAAACTCGGGGGTGAACACTGAAGCTTTCTTT	CASRNSGVNTEAFF
-	TRBV28	TRBD1	TRBJ2-4	TGTGCCAGCAGTTTCCGGGACAGATTAAGGAGCATTCAGTACTTC	CASSFRDRLRSIQYF
many	TRBV12-3/TRBV12-4	-	TRBJ2-7	TGTGCCAGCAGTGGTGGCCGACGTTCCTACGAGCAGTACTTC	CASSGGRRSYEQYF
-	TRBV5-1	TRBD1	TRBJ2-2	TGCGCCAGCAAGGACAGGGGTCGGACCGGGGAGCTGTTTTTT	CASKDRGRTGELFF
few	TRBV7-9	TRBD2	TRBJ2-2	TGTGCCAGCAGCTCACCCGGGGGGGACACCGGGGAGCTGTTTTTT	CASSSPGGDTGELFF
many	TRBV20-1	TRBD2	TRBJ2-5	TGCAGTGCCCTGATGGGACTAGCGGGAGGAGAGACCCAGTACTTC	CSALMGLAGGETQYF
-	TRBV12-3/TRBV12-4	TRBD2	TRBJ2-5	TGTGCCAGCAGTTTACTCGCGGGAGAGACTGAGACCCAGTACTTC	CASSLLAGETETQYF
few	TRBV11-2	-	TRBJ2-5	TGTGCCAGCAGCCCCAGATCTTTTAGCGGAGAAGAGACCCAGTACTTC	CASSPRSFSGEETQYF
few	TRBV29-1	-	TRBJ2-7	TGCAGCGTCGAGACATCCTACGAGCAGTACTTC	CSVETSYEQYF
few	TRBV20-1	-	TRBJ2-1	TGCAGTGCTAGAACGTGGAAGCCGTACAATGAGCAGTTCTTC	CSARTWKPYNEQFF
-	TRBV6-1	TRBD1	TRBJ1-5	TGTGCCAGCAGTCCGGCGGGTGTAGCAGGGGGTCAGCCCCAGCATTTT	CASSPAGVAGGQPQHF
many	TRBV28	-	TRBJ1-2	TGTGCCAGCAGTTTATTCCCGGCGTACGGCTACACCTTC	CASSLFPAYGYTF
many	TRBV5-1	-	TRBJ2-3	TGCGCCAGCAGCTTGGTGGCGGGGCGTGTCACAGATACGCAGTATTTT	CASSLVAGRVTDTQYF
-	TRBV28	TRBD2	TRBJ2-2	TGTGCCAGCAGTTTCGCGGGAGGGGTCCCCGGGGAGCTGTTTTTT	CASSFAGGVPGELFF
many	TRBV5-1	TRBD2	TRBJ2-7	TGCGCCAGCAGCTTGGCCGCGCTAGCGGGAGCATCCAGGGAGCAGTACTTC	CASSLAALAGASREQYF
few	TRBV5-1	-	TRBJ2-6	TGCGCCAGCAAAGGGTACAACTCTGGGGCCAACGTCCTGACTTTC	CASKGYNSGANVLTF
many	TRBV2	-	TRBJ1-1	TGTGCCAGCACGTTTCCATCCGGGACGGCGAACACTGAAGCTTTCTTT	CASTFPSGTANTEAFF